This note documents a single T cell receptor beta chain sequence. Antigen unknown. Method: immunoSEQ multiplex PCR; TCRdb's copy keeps in-frame clones and lacks some. Here the sample spans 50,000 or so clones, 90% being singletons. The CDR3 is made up of 15 amino acids. Trimming took off 6 bases at V and 1 base at J, with 16 bases between the two ends. Germline CDR1 WNHNN, CDR2 SYGVQD (reference sequence). This sample was taken from a study of PD-1 blockade in classical Hodgkin lymphoma. This sample's time point: cycle 4 day 1 (C4D1), after more than 5 weeks of nivolumab. Each and every patient relapsed after autologous stem cell transplantation, and patients got differing brentuximab vedotin exposure. The study recorded best responses of complete response, partial response or progressive disease. Points from the study as a whole: While CD8+ TCR diversity did not rise significantly by C4D1, CD4+ TCR diversity did. Repertoire differences lack defined causes, possibly disease activity or prior therapy.

This receptor was identified in a human donor with classical Hodgkin lymphoma. V usage is TRBV10-1 and J usage is TRBJ2-7; D call uncertain. The sequenced sample was peripheral blood mononuclear cells (PBMCs), obtained before the fourth cycle of nivolumab. In DNA, the CDR3 is TGCGCCAGCAGCCCATCCTACCTCGGGTCCTACGAGCAGTACTTC. Amino acid sequence: CASSPSYLGSYEQYF.